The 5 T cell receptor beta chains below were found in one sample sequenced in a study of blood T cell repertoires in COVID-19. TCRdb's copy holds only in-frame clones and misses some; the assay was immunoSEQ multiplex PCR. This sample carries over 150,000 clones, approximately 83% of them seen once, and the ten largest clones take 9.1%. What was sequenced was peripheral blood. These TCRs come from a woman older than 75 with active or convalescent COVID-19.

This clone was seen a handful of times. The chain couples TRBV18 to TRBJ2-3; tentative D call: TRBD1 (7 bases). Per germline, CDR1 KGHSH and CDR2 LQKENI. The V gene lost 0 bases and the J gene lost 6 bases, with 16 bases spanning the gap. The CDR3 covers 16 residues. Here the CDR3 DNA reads TGTGCCAGCTCACCACCGGCGCAGGGGGGTAAGGATACGCAGTATTTT. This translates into CASSPPAQGGKDTQYF. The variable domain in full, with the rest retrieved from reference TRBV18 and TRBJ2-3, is NAGVMQNPRHLVRRRGQEARLRCSPMKGHSHVYWYRQLPEEGLKFMVYLQKENIIDESGMPKERFSAEFPKEGPSILRIQQVVRGDSAAYFCASSPPAQGGKDTQYFGPGTRLTVL.

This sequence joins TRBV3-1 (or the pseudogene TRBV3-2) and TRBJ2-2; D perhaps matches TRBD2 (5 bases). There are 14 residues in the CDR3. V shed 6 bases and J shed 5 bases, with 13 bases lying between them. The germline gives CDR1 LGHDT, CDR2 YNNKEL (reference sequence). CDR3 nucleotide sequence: TGTGCCAGCAGACTGGATACGGGGACCGGGGAGCTGTTTTTT. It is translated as CASRLDTGTGELFF.

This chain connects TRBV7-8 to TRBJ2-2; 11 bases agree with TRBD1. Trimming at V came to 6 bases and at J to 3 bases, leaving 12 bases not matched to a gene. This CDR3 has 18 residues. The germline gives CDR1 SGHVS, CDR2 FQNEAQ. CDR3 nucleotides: TGTGCCAGCAGTAGCCCTTCGGGACAGGGGGGTGACACCGGGGAGCTGTTTTTT. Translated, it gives CASSSPSGQGGDTGELFF.

The CDR3 protein is CASSLRGASSYEQYF. The DNA of the CDR3 is TGTGCCAGCAGTTTACGGGGGGCCAGCTCCTACGAGCAGTACTTC. The chain uses TRBV27 and TRBJ2-7, with D possibly TRBD2 on 7 matching bases. The CDR3 is 15 amino acids. Trimming removed 2 bases at V and 0 bases at J, with 11 bases between. In germline, CDR1 is MNHEY, CDR2 SMNVEV (reference sequence).

CDR3 loop: CAWSGGRETGNTIYF. In nucleotides, the CDR3 is TGTGCCTGGAGCGGAGGGAGGGAAACTGGAAACACCATATATTTT. The rearrangement links TRBV30 to TRBJ1-3; D gene ambiguous. V was pared by 3 bases and J by 2 bases, with 14 bases between. This CDR3 comprises 15 residues. Germline values: CDR1 GTSNPN, CDR2 SVGIG (reference sequence). The entire variable domain, with the rest obtained from reference TRBV30 and TRBJ1-3, is as follows: SQTIHQWPATLVQPVGSPLSLECTVEGTSNPNLYWYRQAAGRGLQLLFYSVGIGQISSEVPQNLSASRPQDRQFILSSKKLLLSDSGFYLCAWSGGRETGNTIYFGEGSWLTVV.